This entry lists 10 T cell receptor beta chains sequenced from one sample in a study of T cell responses to AZD1222 COVID-19 vaccine. Generated by immunoSEQ multiplex PCR, the TCRdb table keeps only in-frame clones and is missing some. The data contain tens of thousands of clones, roughly 90% of them singletons. The input for sequencing was peripheral blood, taken on day 0 of AZD1222 vaccination. The source of these receptors is an adult in good health.

This chain uses TRBV11-2 with TRBJ2-7, with 7 positions matching TRBD2. The CDR3 has 14 residues. The V gene end was trimmed by 5 bases and the J gene end by 1 base; junction bases not matched to a gene: 5. Germline V gene lookup returns CDR1 SGHAT and CDR2 FQNNGV. CDR3 sequence reads: CASSPPAGSYEQYF. The CDR3 DNA is TGTGCCAGCAGCCCCCCAGCGGGGTCCTACGAGCAGTACTTC.

The CDR3 DNA reads TGTGCCAGCAGTTTCGATCGAGGTCAGCCCCAGCATTTT. Its translation: CASSFDRGQPQHF. The rearrangement links TRBV28 to TRBJ1-5; no definite D call. Germline CDR1 MDHEN, CDR2 SYDVKM. This CDR3 is built from 13 residues. Trimming left V 3 bases short and J 6 bases short, with 9 bases between.

The chain carries TRBV7-4 and TRBJ1-3; weak D call: TRBD1 (5 bases). V lost 2 bases, J lost 0 bases, and 11 bases lay in between. CDR1 and CDR2 (germline): SGHVT, SQSDAQ. The CDR3 totals 16 residues. Here the CDR3 reads CASSLLGPSSGNTIYF. In nucleotides, the CDR3 is TGTGCCAGCAGCTTACTGGGACCAAGCTCTGGAAACACCATATATTTT.

The genes are TRBV2 and TRBJ1-6; possibly TRBD1 for D (5 bases). Germline lookup yields CDR1 SNHLY and CDR2 FYNNEI. The CDR3 is made up of 15 amino acids. Trimming took off 5 bases at V and 2 bases at J, with 10 bases between the two ends. CDR3 bases: TGTGCCAGCAGTCCGGGGCGCACCTATAATTCACCCCTCCACTTT. Its translation: CASSPGRTYNSPLHF.

To note about this clone: At one of its ends the junction is not consistent with the germline gene, which may arise from a read error. The DNA for the CDR3 is TGTGCCAGCAGCCTAGTTCACGGACAGTCGCTCTTC. This codes for CASSLVHGQSLF. This chain connects TRBV6-5 to TRBJ2-7; D is perhaps TRBD1 (6 bases). The CDR3 extends over 12 amino acids. Germline assignment: CDR1 MNHEY and CDR2 SVGAGI.

The CDR3 sequence: CATSTDSYNEQFF. The CDR3 nucleotides are TGTGCCACCAGCACAGACTCCTACAATGAGCAGTTCTTC. This rearrangement joins TRBV15 to TRBJ2-1; D uncertain. CDR3 length: 13 residues. Germline CDR1 is LNHNV and CDR2 is YYDKDF (reference sequence). Between the trimmed V and J ends, which lost 4 bases and 0 bases, there was a span of 4 bases.

This clone came up a few times. Other DNA sequences in this sample translate to the same CDR3. The V call is TRBV12-3 or TRBV12-4, the J call TRBJ1-5, with D unclear. The CDR3 is 12 amino acids. Trimming left V 5 bases short and J 4 bases short, with 6 bases between. The CDR3 spells CASSPGNQPQHF. The CDR3 DNA is TGTGCCAGCAGTCCCGGAAATCAGCCCCAGCATTTT.

This clone was seen a single time. The rearrangement links TRBV6-2 or TRBV6-3 to TRBJ1-1, with 8 positions matching TRBD1. CDR1 is MNHEY, CDR2 SVGEGT, per germline. CDR3 length equals 14 residues. J was trimmed by 1 base and V by 4 bases; bases with no gene match: 2. Written as DNA, the CDR3 is TGTGCCAGCAGTTTGACAGGGGCGAACACTGAAGCTTTCTTT. It yields the protein CASSLTGANTEAFF.

V is TRBV19 and J is TRBJ1-1; D is unresolved. Trimming took off 5 bases at V and 7 bases at J, with 14 bases between the two ends. The CDR3 is 13 amino acids. The germline V gene has CDR1 LNHDA and CDR2 SQIVND (reference sequence). The CDR3: CASSYRVGSEAFF. The CDR3 bases are TGTGCCAGTAGTTACCGGGTGGGAAGTGAAGCTTTCTTT. The full variable domain, its missing parts supplied by reference TRBV19 and TRBJ1-1, is DGGITQSPKYLFRKEGQNVTLSCEQNLNHDAMYWYRQDPGQGLRLIYYSQIVNDFQKGDIAEGYSVSREKKESFPLTVTSAQKNPTAFYLCASSYRVGSEAFFGQGTRLTVV.

This clone occurred once. The V call is TRBV21-1, the J call TRBJ1-2; TRBD1 was called by the table and not checked on the DNA. TRBV21-1 is a recognized pseudogene. This CDR3 comprises 16 residues. For the CDR3, the DNA is TGTGCCAGCAGCAAAGCCCACAGGTCTTGGGACTATGGCTACACCTTC. Its protein is CASSKAHRSWDYGYTF.